The rows below give T cell receptor beta chains drawn from one sample of a study of blood T cell repertoires in COVID-19. Method: immunoSEQ multiplex PCR; TCRdb's copy keeps in-frame clones and lacks some. Here the sample spans 91,000 or so clones, around 80% being singletons. The sequenced material came from peripheral blood. These receptor sequences come from a man aged 50-60 years with active or convalescent COVID-19. Both conserved end residues are part of each CDR3. A D gene is named only where the DNA matches it firmly. Rows may omit the clone size; those that give it use once, few, many or a size class.

v_call	j_call	d_call	clone_size	cdr3_aa	cdr3_nt
TRBV6-2/TRBV6-3	TRBJ1-4	-	-	CASSSPSEQAATNEKLFF	TGTGCCAGCAGCTCTCCCTCCGAACAGGCGGCAACTAATGAAAAACTGTTTTTT
TRBV19	TRBJ1-3	TRBD1	-	CASSRGQASDTIYF	TGTGCCAGTAGCAGGGGACAGGCCTCGGACACCATATATTTT
TRBV24-1	TRBJ2-1	TRBD2	-	CATSDFTSDSYNEQFF	TGTGCCACCAGTGATTTTACTAGCGATTCCTACAATGAGCAGTTCTTC
TRBV4-2	TRBJ1-5	-	once	CASSQEGSIIGQPQHF	TGTGCCAGCAGCCAAGAAGGGAGTATAATCGGTCAGCCCCAGCATTTT
TRBV15	TRBJ2-5	-	-	CATSRDRPAGEETQYF	TGTGCCACCAGCAGAGATAGGCCCGCTGGGGAGGAGACCCAGTACTTC
TRBV3-1/TRBV3-2	TRBJ2-1	TRBD2	-	CASSQGTSGDEQFF	TGTGCCAGCAGCCAAGGGACTAGTGGTGATGAGCAGTTCTTC
TRBV7-2	TRBJ2-5	-	once	CASSLSSGRQETQYF	TGTGCCAGCAGCTTATCCAGCGGGCGTCAAGAGACCCAGTACTTC
TRBV19	TRBJ1-5	-	-	CASTLYGAGSDQPQHF	TGTGCCAGTACTCTATATGGGGCAGGGTCGGATCAGCCCCAGCATTTT
TRBV9	TRBJ2-5	TRBD1	-	CASSADRGLAGETQYF	TGTGCCAGCAGCGCCGACAGGGGTCTAGCAGGGGAGACCCAGTACTTC
TRBV7-9	TRBJ2-7	TRBD1	-	CASSPRTGSTYEQYF	TGTGCCAGCAGCCCCCGGACAGGGTCCACCTACGAGCAGTACTTC
TRBV5-1	TRBJ1-1	TRBD1	-	CASSLAQVTGGFGAFF	TGCGCCAGCAGCTTGGCCCAAGTCACAGGGGGATTTGGAGCTTTCTTT
TRBV19	TRBJ2-1	TRBD1	-	CASSIGQGRGEQFF	TGTGCCAGTAGTATCGGACAGGGGAGGGGTGAGCAGTTCTTC
TRBV4-1	TRBJ1-4	-	-	CASSQSPGTITNEKLFF	TGCGCCAGCAGCCAGTCCCCCGGGACAATAACTAATGAAAAACTGTTTTTT
TRBV6-1	TRBJ2-3	-	-	CASSVPAGPSSTDTQYF	TGTGCCAGCAGTGTACCTGCAGGGCCGTCTAGCACAGATACGCAGTATTTT
TRBV2	TRBJ1-2	-	-	CASSERQINYGYTF	TGTGCCAGCAGTGAAAGACAGATTAACTATGGCTACACCTTC
TRBV19	TRBJ2-1	-	once	CASSPRGSYNEQFF	TGTGCCAGTAGTCCCAGGGGTTCCTACAATGAGCAGTTCTTC
TRBV18	TRBJ1-1	-	-	CASSPASGHGTEAFF	TGTGCCAGCTCACCAGCAAGCGGGCACGGCACTGAAGCTTTCTTT
TRBV3-1/TRBV3-2	TRBJ1-1	-	-	CASSQASEAFF	TGTGCCAGCAGCCAGGCTTCGGAAGCTTTCTTT
TRBV18	TRBJ1-1	TRBD1	few	CASSPRRQGMNTEAFF	TGTGCCAGCTCACCTCGTCGACAGGGCATGAACACTGAAGCTTTCTTT
TRBV28	TRBJ1-5	TRBD1	-	CASTLNQGDQPQHF	TGTGCCAGCACTTTGAACCAGGGGGATCAGCCCCAGCATTTT
TRBV30	TRBJ2-2	-	-	CAWRPTGFLPGELFF	TGTGCCTGGAGACCGACAGGTTTTTTGCCCGGGGAGCTGTTTTTT
TRBV6-6	TRBJ2-2	-	-	CASRLGQNTGELFF	TGTGCCAGCAGGTTGGGACAGAACACCGGGGAGCTGTTTTTT
TRBV4-1	TRBJ2-2	-	-	CASSQDLAGELFF	TGCGCCAGCAGCCAAGATTTAGCCGGGGAGCTGTTTTTT
TRBV21-1	TRBJ1-6	-	once	CASSGRGRGNSPLHF	TGTGCCAGCAGCGGCCGGGGCAGGGGAAATTCACCCCTCCACTTT
TRBV19	TRBJ2-5	TRBD1	-	CASSVGQGVETQYF	TGTGCCAGTAGTGTCGGACAGGGAGTAGAGACCCAGTACTTC
TRBV18	TRBJ2-1	TRBD1	-	CASSPGQGSNEQFF	TGTGCCAGCTCCCCCGGACAGGGGAGCAATGAGCAGTTCTTC
TRBV18	TRBJ2-6	TRBD2	once	CASSPQGGANSGANVLTF	TGTGCCAGCTCACCCCAGGGAGGGGCCAACTCTGGGGCCAACGTCCTGACTTTC
TRBV6-4	TRBJ1-6	-	few	CASRGLFNSPLHF	TGTGCCAGCAGGGGACTCTTTAATTCACCCCTCCACTTT
TRBV10-1	TRBJ2-7	TRBD2	-	CASSHTSGGHYEQYF	TGCGCCAGCAGTCATACTAGCGGGGGACACTACGAGCAGTACTTC
TRBV19	TRBJ1-1	-	-	CASSIFAGPNTEAFF	TGTGCCAGTAGTATCTTCGCAGGGCCGAACACTGAAGCTTTCTTT
TRBV28	TRBJ1-5	TRBD1	-	CASTSGGQGEFQPQHF	TGTGCCAGCACCTCTGGTGGACAGGGAGAGTTTCAGCCCCAGCATTTT
TRBV2	TRBJ2-7	-	few	CASGEGGYEQYF	TGTGCCAGCGGGGAGGGGGGCTACGAGCAGTACTTC
TRBV5-4	TRBJ2-5	TRBD1	-	CASSLQGAETQYF	TGTGCCAGCAGCCTACAGGGGGCTGAGACCCAGTACTTC
TRBV11-2	TRBJ2-1	TRBD2	-	CASSQGLAGGGEQFF	TGCGCCAGCAGCCAAGGACTAGCGGGGGGGGGTGAGCAGTTCTTC
TRBV7-9	TRBJ2-5	-	-	CASSTIGQGLDF	TGTGCCAGCAGCACCATAGGTCAGGGCCTAGACTTC
TRBV19	TRBJ1-4	-	-	CASSTYRATGEKLFF	TGTGCCAGTAGTACGTACAGAGCCACTGGTGAAAAACTGTTTTTT
TRBV28	TRBJ2-3	-	once	CASSLIVGVTDTQYF	TGTGCCAGCAGTTTGATTGTCGGGGTGACAGATACGCAGTATTTT
TRBV6-4	TRBJ1-2	TRBD1	-	CASSDFSGQGADGYTF	TGTGCCAGCAGTGACTTTTCGGGACAGGGGGCCGATGGCTACACCTTC
TRBV5-6	TRBJ2-7	-	-	CASSLTVTYEQYF	TGTGCCAGCAGCTTGACAGTTACCTACGAGCAGTACTTC
TRBV2	TRBJ2-3	-	-	CARGVTDTQYF	TGTGCCCGCGGGGTAACAGATACGCAGTATTTT
TRBV12-3/TRBV12-4	TRBJ2-7	TRBD1	-	CASSLGQGYEQYF	TGTGCCAGCAGCCTGGGACAGGGCTACGAGCAGTACTTC
TRBV10-1	TRBJ2-1	-	once	CASNRPRGEQFF	TGCGCCAGCAATAGACCCCGGGGGGAGCAGTTCTTC
TRBV11-2	TRBJ1-1	TRBD1	once	CASSSDRESTEAFF	TGTGCCAGCAGCTCGGACAGGGAAAGCACTGAAGCTTTCTTT
TRBV4-3	TRBJ1-2	-	once	CASSQDRTGINYGYTF	TGCGCCAGCAGCCAAGATCGAACAGGGATTAACTATGGCTACACCTTC
TRBV6-2/TRBV6-3	TRBJ2-7	-	-	CASSYLSSSYEQYF	TGTGCCAGCAGTTACCTTTCTAGCTCCTACGAGCAGTACTTC
TRBV6-5	TRBJ1-2	-	once	CASSYSGVVSGGYTF	TGTGCCAGCAGTTACTCCGGGGTGGTCTCGGGTGGCTACACCTTC
TRBV18	TRBJ2-5	TRBD1	few	CASSPGDRGIRETQYF	TGTGCCAGCTCACCAGGGGACAGGGGGATAAGAGAGACCCAGTACTTC
TRBV19	TRBJ2-1	TRBD1	-	CASNSGQGANEQFF	TGTGCCAGTAACTCTGGACAGGGGGCTAATGAGCAGTTCTTC
TRBV4-3	TRBJ1-6	-	-	CASSQSGTYNSPLHF	TGCGCCAGCAGCCAATCAGGGACCTATAATTCACCCCTCCACTTT
TRBV7-9	TRBJ1-4	-	-	CASSLQGIEKLFF	TGTGCCAGCAGCCTACAGGGAATTGAAAAACTGTTTTTT
TRBV11-2	TRBJ1-1	-	-	CASSLREDTEAFF	TGTGCCAGCAGCTTAAGAGAGGACACTGAAGCTTTCTTT
TRBV7-9	TRBJ2-1	TRBD2	-	CASSLDWNSGGYNEQFF	TGTGCCAGCAGCTTAGATTGGAATAGCGGGGGGTACAATGAGCAGTTCTTC
TRBV15	TRBJ1-1	-	-	CATAQAGVNTEAFF	TGTGCCACCGCACAGGCGGGGGTAAACACTGAAGCTTTCTTT
TRBV9	TRBJ2-4	-	-	CASSVATAENIQYF	TGTGCCAGCAGCGTAGCGACTGCCGAAAACATTCAGTACTTC
TRBV4-3	TRBJ2-7	TRBD1	-	CASSGQGEDEQYF	TGCGCCAGCAGCGGACAGGGGGAAGACGAGCAGTACTTC
TRBV19	TRBJ1-2	-	-	CASTKSGGVSGYTF	TGTGCCAGTACCAAAAGCGGGGGAGTCTCGGGCTACACCTTC
TRBV28	TRBJ1-5	TRBD1	-	CASSKGQGDQPQHF	TGTGCCAGCAGTAAAGGACAGGGAGATCAGCCCCAGCATTTT
TRBV3-1/TRBV3-2	TRBJ2-4	TRBD2	-	CASSQGAGSQNIQYF	TGTGCCAGCAGCCAAGGAGCGGGGAGCCAAAACATTCAGTACTTC
TRBV6-5	TRBJ1-4	TRBD1	-	CASRDRDGEKLFF	TGTGCCAGCAGGGACAGGGACGGTGAAAAACTGTTTTTT
TRBV3-1/TRBV3-2	TRBJ1-6	-	-	CASSQERTSSPLHF	TGTGCCAGCAGCCAAGAAAGAACCAGTTCACCCCTCCACTTT